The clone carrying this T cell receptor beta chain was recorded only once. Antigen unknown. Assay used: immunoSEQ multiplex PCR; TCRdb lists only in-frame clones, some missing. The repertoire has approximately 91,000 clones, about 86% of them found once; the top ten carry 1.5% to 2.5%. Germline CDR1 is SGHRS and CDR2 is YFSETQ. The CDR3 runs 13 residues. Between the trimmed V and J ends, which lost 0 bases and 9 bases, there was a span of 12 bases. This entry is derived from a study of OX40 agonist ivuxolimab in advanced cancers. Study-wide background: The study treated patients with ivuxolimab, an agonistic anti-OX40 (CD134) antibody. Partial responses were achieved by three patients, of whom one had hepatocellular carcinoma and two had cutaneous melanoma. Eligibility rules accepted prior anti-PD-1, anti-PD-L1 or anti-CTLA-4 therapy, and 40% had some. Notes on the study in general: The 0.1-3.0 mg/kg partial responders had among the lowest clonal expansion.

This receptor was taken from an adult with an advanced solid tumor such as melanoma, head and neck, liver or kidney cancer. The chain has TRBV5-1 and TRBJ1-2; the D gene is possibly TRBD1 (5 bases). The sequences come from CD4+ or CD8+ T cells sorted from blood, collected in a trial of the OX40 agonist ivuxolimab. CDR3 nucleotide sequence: TGCGCCAGCAGCTTGGCGCAGGGTAGTAGCTACACCTTC. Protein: CASSLAQGSSYTF.